Shown below are 8 T cell receptor beta chains from a single sample sequenced in a study of cytomegalovirus exposure and HLA in healthy donors. Vbeta (60) and Jbeta (13) primers were used in the PCR. TCRdb's copy holds only in-frame clones and misses some; the assay was immunoSEQ multiplex PCR. The sample lists 95,000 to 100,000 clones; 65% to 85% were seen once. Sequenced input: PBMCs. The receptors derive from a man aged 50 or older in good health and CMV-seronegative.

There are a few counts of this clone. The CDR3 DNA reads TGTGCCAGCAGTTTAGACTCCCCTTTCGGCGGGAGGCTCGAGACCCAGTACTTC. It encodes CASSLDSPFGGRLETQYF. The rearrangement links TRBV27 to TRBJ2-5; 8 bases map to TRBD2. The CDR3 spans 18 residues. V dropped 2 bases and J dropped 5; count of bases not matched to a gene: 16. The germline gives CDR1 MNHEY, CDR2 SMNVEV (reference sequence).

The gene calls are TRBV5-1 and TRBJ2-3; 11 bases align to TRBD2. The germline gives CDR1 SGHRS, CDR2 YFSETQ. The CDR3 is 15 residues long. V lost 4 bases to trimming and J lost 4 bases; unmatched junction nucleotides: 5. The CDR3 protein is CASSLTSGGSDTQYF. The CDR3 nucleotides read TGCGCCAGCAGCCTAACTAGCGGGGGATCAGATACGCAGTATTTT.

The chain is built from TRBV11-2 and TRBJ1-1; 9 bases are shared with TRBD1. The junction had 8 bases not matched to a gene; V was cut back by 3 bases and J by 6 bases. The CDR3 sequence is 15 residues long. Germline CDR1 and CDR2: SGHAT and FQNNGV. This CDR3 is CASSFTGQGSPEAFF. The CDR3 region has the DNA TGTGCCAGCAGCTTTACCGGACAGGGGTCCCCTGAAGCTTTCTTT.

The V call is TRBV5-5, the J call TRBJ2-2; TRBD1 matches at 8 bases. The CDR3 is 16 residues long. The V and J ends lost 4 bases and 2 bases, in that order; junction bases with no gene match: 7. Germline CDR1 reads SGHKS; CDR2 reads YYEKEE (reference sequence). The CDR3 loop reads CASSHITGGNTGELFF. CDR3 nucleotide sequence: TGTGCCAGCAGCCACATAACAGGGGGTAACACCGGGGAGCTGTTTTTT.

The chain carries TRBV5-1 and TRBJ2-7; no firm D call. The CDR3 totals 13 residues. The germline V gene has CDR1 SGHRS and CDR2 YFSETQ. The V gene lost 4 bases and the J gene lost 0 bases, with 8 bases spanning the gap. CDR3 amino acids: CASSLVVSYEQYF. For the CDR3, the DNA is TGCGCCAGCAGCCTAGTGGTCTCCTACGAGCAGTACTTC.

This chain uses TRBV6-6 with TRBJ2-7; TRBD1 agrees at 9 bases. In germline, CDR1 is MNHNY, CDR2 SVGAGI (reference sequence). This CDR3 spans 16 amino acids. V dropped 8 bases and J dropped 3; count of bases not matched to a gene: 14. This CDR3 reads CASEIVRRTGDYEQYF. For the CDR3, the DNA is TGTGCCAGCGAAATCGTTCGAAGGACAGGGGACTACGAGCAGTACTTC.

The gene calls are TRBV20-1 and TRBJ1-2, with 7 bases fitting TRBD1. Trimming removed 6 bases from V and 8 bases from J; junction bases left unmatched: 6. Germline CDR1 reads DFQATT; CDR2 reads SNEGSKA (reference sequence). The CDR3 contains 11 residues. The CDR3 DNA reads as TGCAGTGCCCCGGGAGGGGGCGGCTACACCTTC. Protein product: CSAPGGGGYTF.

The V call is TRBV7-2, the J call TRBJ2-2, with 7 nucleotides matching TRBD1. The germline V gene has CDR1 SGHTA and CDR2 FQGNSA. V shed 7 bases and J 2 bases; nucleotides not matched to a gene: 10. This CDR3 contains 16 residues. The CDR3 reads CASTSSGTVNTGELFF. The CDR3 bases are TGTGCCAGCACTTCTTCTGGGACAGTAAACACCGGGGAGCTGTTTTTT.